This note documents a single T cell receptor (beta chain) sequence. These data belong to a study of blood T cells in healthy people across ages. CDR1 DFQATT and CDR2 SNEGSKA come from the germline V gene (reference sequence). The length of the CDR3 is 14 residues. Trimming took 7 bases from V and 3 from J; bases not matched to a gene: 6. Primed by a sample-barcoded 5' primer and a J-beta primer mix, a second PCR proceeded for roughly 7 to 12 cycles. One entry per CDR3 protein results from TCRdb running MiXCR on the 5' RACE reads. The repertoire holds about 570,000 distinct CDR3 sequences, about 25% seen once, with roughly 3.5% in the top ten. These data also formed part of another study, on T cells of mothers and their children. According to that study: Reads obtained per mother exceeded 9.5 million TCR beta CDR3 reads, with 3 million to 3.5 million obtained per child.

V gene TRBV20-1 combines with J gene TRBJ2-7, with 13 bases matching TRBD2. The source of this sequence is a boy aged 2 to 9 in good health. Sequencing used blood. CDR3 loop: CSVLRTSGSYEQYF. For the CDR3, the DNA is TGCAGTGTACTTAGGACTAGCGGGAGCTACGAGCAGTACTTC.